This T cell receptor beta chain came from a study of PD-1 blockade in classical Hodgkin lymphoma. Study outcomes and limitations: The repertoire differences lack a defined cause, possibly disease activity or prior therapy.

All trial patients relapsed after autologous stem cell transplantation. The study recorded best responses of complete response, partial response or progressive disease. Measured with immunoSEQ multiplex PCR; TCRdb has only the in-frame clones, and not every one. The sample records around 96,000 clones, over 80% being singletons. V lost 6 bases to trimming and J lost 4 bases, with 18 bases between them. The CDR3 covers 15 residues. From germline, CDR1 is MNHNS and CDR2 SASEGT. This clone was observed a handful of times. Its specificity is not known. Sequences were derived from peripheral blood mononuclear cells (PBMCs), sampled at baseline. The origin of this receptor is a human donor with classical Hodgkin lymphoma. V usage is TRBV6-1 and J usage is TRBJ1-1; D uncertain. CDR3 loop: CASSPRRSMGTEAFF. The CDR3 DNA reads TGTGCCAGCAGCCCCCGGAGGTCCATGGGCACTGAAGCTTTCTTT.